A single sample is the source of the 2 T cell receptor beta chains below, sequenced in a study of long-term antiretroviral therapy in people with HIV. At survey level, the immunoSEQ assay was run in its v3.0 version. The data were produced by immunoSEQ multiplex PCR, yet TCRdb's version contains in-frame clones alone and is incomplete. The sample records about 20,000 clones, about nine tenths being singletons. This material consisted of unsorted PBMCs, taken 0.5 years after starting antiretroviral therapy. The receptors were sampled from a man aged 35 to 55 with HIV.

J is TRBJ2-5 and V is TRBV6-6; 10 bases match TRBD1. This CDR3 has 15 amino acids. The V segment lost 2 bases and the J segment 5 bases; nucleotides outside the gene matches: 5. Germline V gives CDR1 MNHNY, CDR2 SVGAGI (reference sequence). CDR3 sequence reads: CASSYGTGVTETQYF. CDR3 in DNA: TGTGCCAGCAGTTACGGGACAGGGGTAACGGAGACCCAGTACTTC.

V gene TRBV6-6 combines with J gene TRBJ2-3; 8 nucleotides line up with TRBD1. Trimming took 6 bases from V and 3 from J; bases not matched to a gene: 5. The length of the CDR3 is 14 residues. The V gene's germline CDR1 is MNHNY and CDR2 SVGAGI (reference sequence). This CDR3 reads CASSPGQGTDTQYF. CDR3 in DNA: TGTGCCAGCAGCCCAGGACAGGGTACAGATACGCAGTATTTT.